What follows are 10 T cell receptor beta chains derived from one specimen sequenced in a study of T cell repertoires in cytomegalovirus infection. For these TCRs, the target antigens are not known. TCRdb re-derived calls from the reads in MiXCR, one entry per CDR3 protein. There are more than 75,000 distinct CDR3 sequences in the sample; roughly 29% occur only once, and around 68% lies in the top ten. The starting material was CD8+ T cells from cultured PBMCs, obtained from culture after CMV antigen stimulation. These receptors came from a human donor in good health (CMV status not recorded). Some clones in this sample may be carry-over from other donors' samples.

The chain couples TRBV7-6 to TRBJ1-1; D is perhaps TRBD1 (5 bases). With 1 base removed from V and 1 base from J, the gap between germline ends came to 13 bases. Germline values: CDR1 SGHVS, CDR2 FNYEAQ. The length of the CDR3 is 16 residues. The CDR3 loop is CASSLVRKGENTEAFF. Written as DNA, the CDR3 is TGTGCCAGCAGCTTAGTACGGAAAGGGGAGAACACTGAAGCTTTCTTT.

This clonotype was picked up many times. This chain connects TRBV6-1 to TRBJ2-2; no firm D call. The germline CDR1 and CDR2 sequences are MNHNS and SASEGT. There are 16 residues in the CDR3. Trimming shortened V by 2 bases and J by 7 bases, and 17 bases separated the two germline ends. The CDR3 DNA reads as TGTGCCAGCAGTGAAATACGGCTTACGGGCCTCGGGGAGCTGTTTTTT. It codes for CASSEIRLTGLGELFF.

This clonotype was detected a few times. V is TRBV7-9 and J is TRBJ1-5; possible D gene TRBD1, 5 bases. The germline gives CDR1 SEHNR, CDR2 FQNEAQ (reference sequence). The CDR3 runs 16 residues. V was clipped by 5 bases and J by 7 bases, with 21 bases between them. The chain's CDR3 is CASSSGVGDRSQPQHF. The CDR3 DNA follows: TGTGCCAGCAGCAGCGGGGTGGGGGATCGGAGCCAGCCCCAGCATTTT. The full variable domain, rest sourced from reference TRBV7-9 and TRBJ1-5, is DTGVSQNPRHKITKRGQNVTFRCDPISEHNRLYWYRQTLGQGPEFLTYFQNEAQLEKSRLLSDRFSAERPKGSFSTLEIQRTEQGDSAMYLCASSSGVGDRSQPQHFGDGTRLSIL.

This chain connects TRBV7-2 to TRBJ1-1; D is possibly TRBD1 (5 bases). The germline gives CDR1 SGHTA, CDR2 FQGNSA. There are 14 residues in the CDR3. V dropped 2 bases and J dropped 4 bases, with 11 bases sitting between them. CDR3 nucleotide sequence: TGTGCCAGCAGCTTAACTTGGAGGGGCACTGAAGCTTTCTTT. This translates into CASSLTWRGTEAFF.

The gene calls are TRBV12-3 or TRBV12-4 and TRBJ2-1; D might be TRBD1 (6 bases). The CDR3 spans 10 residues. V gave up 10 bases and J gave up 8 bases, with 9 bases separating them. The CDR3, as DNA: TGTGCCACCAGGGGTCATGAGCAGTTCTTC. Residues: CATRGHEQFF.

This clonotype turned up a few times. The chain uses TRBV4-1 and TRBJ1-1, with TRBD1 as a possible D gene (5 bases). There are 12 residues in the CDR3. Trimming took off 3 bases at V and 5 bases at J, with 7 bases between the two ends. The germline V gene encodes CDR1 MGHRA and CDR2 YSYEKL. This chain's CDR3 is CASSQGRTEAFF. In DNA, the CDR3 is TGCGCCAGCAGCCAGGGGCGAACTGAAGCTTTCTTT.

Only a few counts were recorded for this clonotype. This chain uses TRBV20-1 with TRBJ2-1, with 8 bases aligning to TRBD2. Per germline, CDR1 DFQATT and CDR2 SNEGSKA (reference sequence). The V gene end was trimmed by 5 bases and the J gene end by 3 bases; junction bases not matched to a gene: 12. This CDR3 spans 16 amino acids. The CDR3 sequence is CSALSGGGAFYNEQFF. The CDR3 DNA sequence: TGCAGTGCTCTTTCCGGGGGGGGGGCCTTCTACAATGAGCAGTTCTTC.

There are a few counts of this clonotype. In DNA form, the CDR3 reads TGTGCCAGCAGCCTCGGTTGGGGGCTTAGGGGCAATGAGCAGTTCTTC. It specifies CASSLGWGLRGNEQFF. The chain carries TRBV7-8 and TRBJ2-1; the D gene is possibly TRBD1 (6 bases). The CDR3 runs 16 residues. CDR1 SGHVS and CDR2 FQNEAQ come from the germline V gene. With 5 bases removed from V and 6 bases from J, the gap between germline ends came to 20 bases.

V gene TRBV7-9 combines with J gene TRBJ2-3; TRBD1 matches 8 bases. Germline lookup yields CDR1 SEHNR and CDR2 FQNEAQ (reference sequence). CDR3 length equals 14 residues. The junction had 7 bases not matched to a gene; V was cut back by 6 bases and J by 5 bases. In nucleotides, the CDR3 is TGTGCCAGCAGGCCAAGACAGGGGAGAGATACGCAGTATTTT. It codes for CASRPRQGRDTQYF.

As for this clonotype: A read error may explain this, as a much larger clone is one base away. The chain carries TRBV7-2 and TRBJ1-6; the match to TRBD1 covers 11 bases. Per germline, CDR1 SGHTA and CDR2 FQGNSA. Losses at the gene ends were 4 bases for V and 5 bases for J; bases not matched to a gene: 16. The CDR3 loop spans 20 amino acids. CDR3: CASSSKSGQGVQGNNSPLHF. For the CDR3, the DNA is TGTGCCAGCAGCTCGAAATCGGGACAGGGGGTTCAGGGCAATAATTCACCCCTCCACTTT.